This TCR beta chain was profiled in a study of blood T cells in healthy people across ages. Study observations and caveats: It was held that diversity estimates obtained from one million T cells represented underestimates.

Together with a sample-barcoded 5' primer, a J-beta primer mix was included in a second PCR lasting roughly 7 to 11 cycles. The template-switch adaptor, which had 12 random nucleotides, put a tag on each cDNA molecule. TCRdb reprocessed the 5' RACE reads with MiXCR, giving one entry per CDR3 protein. Here the sample spans around 1.5 million distinct CDR3 sequences, around 35% being singletons. The CDR3 is 15 residues long. Germline CDR1 is SGHRS and CDR2 is YFSETQ. Comments on this clonotype: Its antigen is currently unknown. A read error may produce the germline difference seen at one junction end.

The sequence derives from a woman in her thirties in good health. This chain joins TRBV5-1 and TRBJ2-2, with D possibly TRBD1 on 6 matching bases. Material for sequencing was blood. The CDR3: CASSLYRENTGELVF. The CDR3 region has the DNA TGCGCCAGCAGCTTATACAGGGAGAACACCGGGGAGCTGGTTTTT.